The rows below give T cell receptor beta chains drawn from one sample of a study of cytomegalovirus exposure and HLA in healthy donors. The protocol was immunoSEQ multiplex PCR, while the TCRdb copy is restricted to in-frame clones and leaves out a portion. This table has around 70,000 clones, roughly nine tenths appearing once. The source material was PBMCs. The receptors stem from a man younger than 35 in good health and CMV-seronegative. Both conserved end residues are part of each CDR3. The order of the fields is J gene, clone size, V gene, D gene, CDR3 DNA, CDR3 protein. D genes are given only for firm matches. Expanded clones are given a class, and other clones once, few, many or no size at all.

J gene: TRBJ2-1; clone size: once; V gene: TRBV28; D gene: .; CDR3 DNA: TGTGCCAGCTGGGTCCGGGGAGGCAATGAGCAGTTCTTC; CDR3 protein: CASWVRGGNEQFF
J gene: TRBJ1-1; clone size: .; V gene: TRBV10-3; D gene: .; CDR3 DNA: TGTGCCACTCAGGACAAGTTTGAAGCTTTCTTT; CDR3 protein: CATQDKFEAFF
J gene: TRBJ1-2; clone size: .; V gene: TRBV7-2; D gene: TRBD1; CDR3 DNA: TGTGCCAGCAGCTTAGTGGCTGGGGCAGGGGGGAAGGGTGGCTACACCTTC; CDR3 protein: CASSLVAGAGGKGGYTF
J gene: TRBJ1-2; clone size: .; V gene: TRBV16; D gene: .; CDR3 DNA: TGTGCCAGCAGCCAGCATGCAGGGATTTTGGGCTACACCTTC; CDR3 protein: CASSQHAGILGYTF
J gene: TRBJ2-1; clone size: .; V gene: TRBV5-4; D gene: TRBD1; CDR3 DNA: TGTGCCAGCAGCTGGGGCACAGGGGGCAATGAGCAGTTCTTC; CDR3 protein: CASSWGTGGNEQFF
J gene: TRBJ1-1; clone size: once; V gene: TRBV7-9; D gene: TRBD1; CDR3 DNA: TGTGCCAGCAGCGACCGGGACAGGGGGTTGAACACTGAAGCTTTCTTT; CDR3 protein: CASSDRDRGLNTEAFF
J gene: TRBJ2-5; clone size: once; V gene: TRBV5-8; D gene: .; CDR3 DNA: TGTGCCAGCAGCCCCAGGGCCCGGGGGGCGGCCCAGTACTTC; CDR3 protein: CASSPRARGAAQYF
J gene: TRBJ1-1; clone size: .; V gene: TRBV7-8; D gene: TRBD1; CDR3 DNA: TGTGCCAGCAGAGCCGGGACAGGGAGAGCTTTCTTT; CDR3 protein: CASRAGTGRAFF
J gene: TRBJ2-1; clone size: .; V gene: TRBV9; D gene: TRBD1; CDR3 DNA: TGTGCCAGCAGCGTAGCTCAGACAGGGGACAATGAGCAGTTCTTC; CDR3 protein: CASSVAQTGDNEQFF
J gene: TRBJ2-1; clone size: .; V gene: TRBV30; D gene: .; CDR3 DNA: TGTGCCTGGAGTGATCAGTCTGATGAGCAGTTCTTC; CDR3 protein: CAWSDQSDEQFF
J gene: TRBJ2-3; clone size: .; V gene: TRBV7-8; D gene: .; CDR3 DNA: TGTGCCAGCAGCTTAGGAAGATATAAAGGGGGCACAGATACGCAGTATTTT; CDR3 protein: CASSLGRYKGGTDTQYF
J gene: TRBJ1-2; clone size: .; V gene: TRBV7-9; D gene: TRBD1; CDR3 DNA: TGTGCCAGCAGCTTATCGGGACAGGGTGCGGGCTACACCTTC; CDR3 protein: CASSLSGQGAGYTF
J gene: TRBJ2-1; clone size: .; V gene: TRBV14; D gene: .; CDR3 DNA: TGTGCCAGCAGCAAAAGGATGAGCACTACCATTAACTACAATGAGCAGTTCTTC; CDR3 protein: CASSKRMSTTINYNEQFF
J gene: TRBJ1-2; clone size: few; V gene: TRBV19; D gene: .; CDR3 DNA: TGTGCCAGTAGCCCAGGGGCCCCTTACGGCTACACCTTC; CDR3 protein: CASSPGAPYGYTF
J gene: TRBJ2-1; clone size: .; V gene: TRBV7-8; D gene: .; CDR3 DNA: TGTGCCAGCAGCTTAGGCCACAACAATGAGCAGTTCTTC; CDR3 protein: CASSLGHNNEQFF
J gene: TRBJ1-1; clone size: .; V gene: TRBV12-2; D gene: .; CDR3 DNA: TGTGCAAGTCGCTTTGGAGGGGTCGACACTGAAGCTTTCTTT; CDR3 protein: CASRFGGVDTEAFF
J gene: TRBJ1-5; clone size: .; V gene: TRBV7-2; D gene: .; CDR3 DNA: TGTGCCAGCAGCTTATCAGGGATGAGCAATCAGCCCCAGCATTTT; CDR3 protein: CASSLSGMSNQPQHF
J gene: TRBJ2-1; clone size: once; V gene: TRBV28; D gene: TRBD2; CDR3 DNA: TGTGCCAGCAGCCTACTAGCGCCAATTTCCAATGAGCAGTTCTTC; CDR3 protein: CASSLLAPISNEQFF
J gene: TRBJ1-3; clone size: .; V gene: TRBV2; D gene: .; CDR3 DNA: TGTGCCAGCAGTGAATCCAGGGCTCCTGGAAACACCATATATTTT; CDR3 protein: CASSESRAPGNTIYF
J gene: TRBJ2-7; clone size: .; V gene: TRBV29-1; D gene: TRBD1; CDR3 DNA: TGCAGCGTAACCGGGACAGATAACTACGAGCAGTACTTC; CDR3 protein: CSVTGTDNYEQYF
J gene: TRBJ1-5; clone size: .; V gene: TRBV6-6; D gene: TRBD1; CDR3 DNA: TGTGCCAGCCAATCACCCGGGACAGGCAGTCACCCCCAGCATTTT; CDR3 protein: CASQSPGTGSHPQHF
J gene: TRBJ2-1; clone size: .; V gene: TRBV27; D gene: TRBD2; CDR3 DNA: TGTGCCAGCAGTTTAGAGGCTAGCGGCCCCTACAATGAGCAGTTCTTC; CDR3 protein: CASSLEASGPYNEQFF
J gene: TRBJ2-5; clone size: .; V gene: TRBV5-1; D gene: TRBD2; CDR3 DNA: TGCGCCAGCAGCCCGGGACTAGCGGAAGAGACCCAGTACTTC; CDR3 protein: CASSPGLAEETQYF
J gene: TRBJ2-7; clone size: .; V gene: TRBV28; D gene: TRBD1; CDR3 DNA: TGTGCCAGCAGTTCGAGACAGGGGGCCGAGCAGTACTTC; CDR3 protein: CASSSRQGAEQYF
J gene: TRBJ2-7; clone size: .; V gene: TRBV19; D gene: .; CDR3 DNA: TGTGCCAGTAGTATCGTAGCAGACTCCTACGAGCAGTACTTC; CDR3 protein: CASSIVADSYEQYF
J gene: TRBJ2-6; clone size: .; V gene: TRBV9; D gene: .; CDR3 DNA: TGTGCCAGCAGCGTATTACCGGCTGGGGCCAACGTCCTGACTTTC; CDR3 protein: CASSVLPAGANVLTF